The following is a T cell receptor (beta chain) sequence with its context. The antigen remains unidentified. This sample is part of a study of blood T cells in healthy people across ages. Study-wide findings and caveats: Diversity estimates drawn from one million T cells were deemed underestimates. Observed TCR beta diversity showed a strong correlation with the percentage of naive T cells as measured by flow cytometry.

Isolation per sample recovered at least 7 million PBMCs. Alongside a J-beta primer mix, a sample-barcoded 5' primer served in a second PCR lasting about 6 to 12 cycles. Sequencing yielded, for each sample, at least 3 million paired-end reads carrying CDR3. Each CDR3 protein is one row after TCRdb ran MiXCR on the 5' RACE reads. Of about 670,000 distinct CDR3 sequences listed, under 65% were seen once; the top ten hold approximately 12%. CDR1 is KGHSH and CDR2 is LQKENI in the germline V gene. J lost 4 bases, V lost 3 bases, and 11 bases had no gene match. CDR3 length: 18 residues. The chain carries TRBV18 and TRBJ1-5, with TRBD1 matching over 11 bases. This clonotype was obtained from a woman of 80 years or more in good health. Sample: blood. The CDR3 spells CASSPGQRTGGGNQPQHF. The CDR3 coding sequence is TGTGCCAGCTCACCCGGCCAAAGGACAGGGGGCGGAAATCAGCCCCAGCATTTT.